This TCR beta chain is drawn from a study of T cells in Graves' hyperthyroidism and ophthalmopathy. Germline assignment: CDR1 MNHEY and CDR2 SVGAGI. Between the trimmed V and J ends, which lost 5 bases and 3 bases, there was a span of 17 bases. There are 15 residues in the CDR3. This clonotype has more than one count but fewer than ten. What it binds is unknown. General observations from the study: Ophthalmopathy was identified by the model a median approximately 6.9 months ahead of onset.

Amplification targeted TCR beta CDR3 regions from RNA transcripts. Using the HTBI primer set, a first-round RT-PCR was run on the TCR CDR3. TCRdb passed the multiplex PCR reads through MiXCR, listing each CDR3 protein once. The profile shows some 510,000 distinct CDR3 sequences, roughly 20% of them singletons. Subjects aged 18 to 65 presented with newly diagnosed hyperthyroidism of less than 2 months' duration. Together with thyroid ultrasound, orbital computed tomography, serum thyroxine and TRAb, clinical symptoms were used for diagnoses. This sequence originates from a man in his late teens or twenties with Graves' hyperthyroidism. Specimen: blood. V gene TRBV6-5 combines with J gene TRBJ2-7, with D tentatively TRBD1 (6 bases). CDR3 residues: CASSPDRPTIYEQYF. For the CDR3, the DNA is TGTGCCAGCAGTCCAGACAGGCCAACTATCTACGAGCAGTACTTC.